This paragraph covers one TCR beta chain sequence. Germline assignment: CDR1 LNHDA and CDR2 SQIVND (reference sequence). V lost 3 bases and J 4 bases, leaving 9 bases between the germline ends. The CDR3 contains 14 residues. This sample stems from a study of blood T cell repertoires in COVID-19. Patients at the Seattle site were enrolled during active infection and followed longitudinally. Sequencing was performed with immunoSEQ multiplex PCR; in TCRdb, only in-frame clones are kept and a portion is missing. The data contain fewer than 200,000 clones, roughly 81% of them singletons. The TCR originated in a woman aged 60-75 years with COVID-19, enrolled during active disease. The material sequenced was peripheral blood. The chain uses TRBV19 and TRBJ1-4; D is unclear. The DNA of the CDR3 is TGTGCCAGTAGTATGTGGGAGCTTAATGAAAAACTGTTTTTT. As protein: CASSMWELNEKLFF.